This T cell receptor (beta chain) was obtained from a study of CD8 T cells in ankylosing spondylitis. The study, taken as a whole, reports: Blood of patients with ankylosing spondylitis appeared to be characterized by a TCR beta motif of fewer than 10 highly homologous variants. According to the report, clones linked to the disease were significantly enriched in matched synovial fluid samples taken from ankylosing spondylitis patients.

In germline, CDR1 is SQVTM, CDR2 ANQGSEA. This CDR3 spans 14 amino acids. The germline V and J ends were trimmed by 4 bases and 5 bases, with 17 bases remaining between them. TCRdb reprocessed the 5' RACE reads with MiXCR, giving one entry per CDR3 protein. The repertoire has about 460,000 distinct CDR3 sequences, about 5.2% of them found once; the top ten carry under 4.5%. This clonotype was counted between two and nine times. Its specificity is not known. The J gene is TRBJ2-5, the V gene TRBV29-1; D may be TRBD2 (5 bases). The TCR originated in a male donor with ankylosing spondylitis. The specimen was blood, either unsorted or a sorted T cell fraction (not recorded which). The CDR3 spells CSVASGRGRETQYF. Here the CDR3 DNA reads TGCAGCGTTGCTTCGGGAAGAGGCAGGGAGACCCAGTACTTC.